This T cell receptor beta chain is from a study of T cell repertoires in cytomegalovirus infection. This CDR3 is 16 amino acids long. With V trimmed by 5 bases and J by 2 bases, 9 bases remained unmatched. CDR1 is MNHEY, CDR2 SVGEGT, per germline. This clonotype came up many times. TCRdb called the reads again in MiXCR, with one record for every CDR3 protein. The repertoire holds under 800,000 distinct CDR3 sequences, with roughly a quarter as singletons. The material sequenced was CD8+ T cells from PBMCs. The rearrangement uses TRBV6-2 or TRBV6-3 and TRBJ2-1, with 7 positions matching TRBD2. This TCR was recovered from a human donor in good health (CMV status not recorded). Some clones in this sample may be carry-over from other donors' samples. In nucleotides, the CDR3 is TGTGCCAGCAGTACGATCGAGGCGGGGGCCTACAATGAGCAGTTCTTC. Protein product: CASSTIEAGAYNEQFF.